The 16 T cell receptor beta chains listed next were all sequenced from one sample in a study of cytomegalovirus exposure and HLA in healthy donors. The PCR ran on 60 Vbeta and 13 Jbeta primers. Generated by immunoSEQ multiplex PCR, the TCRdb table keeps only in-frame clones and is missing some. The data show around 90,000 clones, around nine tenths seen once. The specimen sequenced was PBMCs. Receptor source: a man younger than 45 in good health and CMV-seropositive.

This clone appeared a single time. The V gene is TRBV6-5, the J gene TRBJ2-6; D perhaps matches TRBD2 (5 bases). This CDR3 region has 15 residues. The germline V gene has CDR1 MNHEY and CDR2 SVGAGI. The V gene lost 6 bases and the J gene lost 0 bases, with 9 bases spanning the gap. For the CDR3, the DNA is TGTGCCAGCAGCCCGGGGTCCTCTGGGGCCAACGTCCTGACTTTC. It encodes CASSPGSSGANVLTF.

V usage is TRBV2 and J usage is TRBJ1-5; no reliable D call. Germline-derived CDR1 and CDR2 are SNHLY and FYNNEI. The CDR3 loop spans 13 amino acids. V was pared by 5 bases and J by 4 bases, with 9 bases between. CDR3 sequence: CASSFDINQPQHF. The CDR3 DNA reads TGTGCCAGCAGTTTTGACATTAATCAGCCCCAGCATTTT. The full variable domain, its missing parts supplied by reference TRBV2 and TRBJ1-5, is EPEVTQTPSHQVTQMGQEVILRCVPISNHLYFYWYRQILGQKVEFLVSFYNNEISEKSEIFDDQFSVERPDGSNFTLKIRSTKLEDSAMYFCASSFDINQPQHFGDGTRLSIL.

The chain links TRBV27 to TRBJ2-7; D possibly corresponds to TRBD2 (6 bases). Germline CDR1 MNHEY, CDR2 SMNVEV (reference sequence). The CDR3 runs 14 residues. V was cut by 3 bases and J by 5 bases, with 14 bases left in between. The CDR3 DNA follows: TGTGCCAGCAGTTTGAAGTATGCGGGACACGAGCAGTACTTC. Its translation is CASSLKYAGHEQYF.

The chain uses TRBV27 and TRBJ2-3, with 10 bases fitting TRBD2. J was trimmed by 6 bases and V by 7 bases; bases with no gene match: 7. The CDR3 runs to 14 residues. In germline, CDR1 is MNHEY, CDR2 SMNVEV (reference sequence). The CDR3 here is CASMGTSDSDTQYF. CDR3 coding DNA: TGTGCCAGCATGGGGACTAGCGATTCGGATACGCAGTATTTT.

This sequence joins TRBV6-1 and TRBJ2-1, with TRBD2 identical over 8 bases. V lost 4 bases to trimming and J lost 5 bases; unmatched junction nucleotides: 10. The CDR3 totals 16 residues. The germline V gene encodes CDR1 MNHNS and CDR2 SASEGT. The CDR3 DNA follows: TGTGCCAGCAGTGGGACGGGACTAGGGCCACACAATGAGCAGTTCTTC. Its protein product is CASSGTGLGPHNEQFF.

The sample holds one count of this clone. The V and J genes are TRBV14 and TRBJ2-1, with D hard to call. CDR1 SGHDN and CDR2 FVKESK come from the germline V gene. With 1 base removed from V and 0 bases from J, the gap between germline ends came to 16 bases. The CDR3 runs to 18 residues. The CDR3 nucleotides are TGTGCCAGCAGCCAAGTGGGTGGTTGGTGGAGCTCCTACAATGAGCAGTTCTTC. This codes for CASSQVGGWWSSYNEQFF.

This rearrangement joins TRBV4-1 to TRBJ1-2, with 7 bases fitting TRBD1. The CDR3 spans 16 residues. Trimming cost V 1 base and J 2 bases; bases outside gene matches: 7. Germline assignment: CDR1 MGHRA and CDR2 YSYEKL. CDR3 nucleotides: TGCGCCAGCAGCCAAGCCCTGACAGGGAGAAACTATGGCTACACCTTC. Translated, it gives CASSQALTGRNYGYTF.

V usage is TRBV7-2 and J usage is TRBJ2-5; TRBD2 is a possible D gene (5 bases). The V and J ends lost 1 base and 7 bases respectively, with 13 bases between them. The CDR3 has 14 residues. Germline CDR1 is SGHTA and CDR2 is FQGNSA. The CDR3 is CASSLVPGGGTQYF. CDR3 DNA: TGTGCCAGCAGCTTAGTGCCGGGTGGAGGGACCCAGTACTTC. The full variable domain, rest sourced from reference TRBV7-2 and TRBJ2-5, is GAGVSQSPSNKVTEKGKDVELRCDPISGHTALYWYRQSLGQGLEFLIYFQGNSAPDKSGLPSDRFSAERTGGSVSTLTIQRTQQEDSAVYLCASSLVPGGGTQYFGPGTRLLVL.

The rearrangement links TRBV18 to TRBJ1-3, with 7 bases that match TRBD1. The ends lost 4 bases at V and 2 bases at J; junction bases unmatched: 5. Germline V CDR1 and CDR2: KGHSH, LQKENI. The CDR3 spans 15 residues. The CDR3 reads CASSLSGGTGNTIYF. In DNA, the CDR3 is TGTGCCAGCTCACTCTCAGGGGGAACTGGAAACACCATATATTTT.

CDR3 sequence reads: CASSGLQGRESYEQYF. The CDR3 DNA follows: TGTGCCAGCAGTGGATTACAGGGTCGGGAATCCTACGAGCAGTACTTC. The chain links TRBV2 to TRBJ2-7; D possibly corresponds to TRBD1 (6 bases). Trimming took off 4 bases at V and 1 base at J, with 17 bases between the two ends. Germline assignment: CDR1 SNHLY and CDR2 FYNNEI. This CDR3 is 16 amino acids long.

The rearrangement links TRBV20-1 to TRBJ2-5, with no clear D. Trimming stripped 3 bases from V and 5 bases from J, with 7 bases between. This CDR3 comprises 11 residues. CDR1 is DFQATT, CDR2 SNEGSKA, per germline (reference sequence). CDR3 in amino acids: CSARRHETQYF. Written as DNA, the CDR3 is TGCAGTGCTAGGAGGCACGAGACCCAGTACTTC.

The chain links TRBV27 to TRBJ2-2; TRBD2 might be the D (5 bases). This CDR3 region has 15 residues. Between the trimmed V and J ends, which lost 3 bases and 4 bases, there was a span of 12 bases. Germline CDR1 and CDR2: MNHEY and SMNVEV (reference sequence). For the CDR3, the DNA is TGTGCCAGCAGTTTTGTGCTAGCTAGCACCGGGGAGCTGTTTTTT. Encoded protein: CASSFVLASTGELFF.

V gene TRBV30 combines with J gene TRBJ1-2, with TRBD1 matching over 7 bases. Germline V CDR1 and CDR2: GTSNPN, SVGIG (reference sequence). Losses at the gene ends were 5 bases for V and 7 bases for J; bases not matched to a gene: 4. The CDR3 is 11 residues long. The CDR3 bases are TGTGCCTGGGGACAGGCCGGTGGCTACACCTTC. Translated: CAWGQAGGYTF.

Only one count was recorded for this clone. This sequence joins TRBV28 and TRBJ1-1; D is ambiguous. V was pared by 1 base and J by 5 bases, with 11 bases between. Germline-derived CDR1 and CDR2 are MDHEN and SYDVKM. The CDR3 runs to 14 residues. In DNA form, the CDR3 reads TGTGCCAGCAGTTTATCGCGGGTTCGGACTGAAGCTTTCTTT. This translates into CASSLSRVRTEAFF.

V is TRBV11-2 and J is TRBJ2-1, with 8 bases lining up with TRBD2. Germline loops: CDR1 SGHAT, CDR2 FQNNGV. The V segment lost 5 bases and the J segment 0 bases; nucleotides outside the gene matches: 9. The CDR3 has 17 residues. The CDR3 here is CASSPWTSLSSYNEQFF. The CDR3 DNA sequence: TGTGCCAGCAGCCCCTGGACTAGCCTTAGCTCCTACAATGAGCAGTTCTTC.

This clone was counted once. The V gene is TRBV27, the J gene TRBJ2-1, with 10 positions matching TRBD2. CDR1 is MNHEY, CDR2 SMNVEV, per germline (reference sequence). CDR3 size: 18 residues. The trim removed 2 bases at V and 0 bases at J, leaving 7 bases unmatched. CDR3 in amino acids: CASSLIGLAVSSYNEQFF. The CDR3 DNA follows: TGTGCCAGCAGTTTAATTGGACTAGCGGTAAGCTCCTACAATGAGCAGTTCTTC.